Shown below are 8 T cell receptor beta chains from a single sample sequenced in a study of response to subunit inactivated influenza vaccine (dated 2018 in TCRdb). Receptor libraries were prepared by RT-PCR. The sequencer was an Illumina HiSeq 2500. TCRdb took the public reads, trimmed them with fastp at Q25, ran MiXCR for clone calling and kept in-frame beta chains. Under each unique CDR3 protein, matching rows form one entry showing the most common genes and DNA. This sample holds roughly 190,000 distinct CDR3 sequences; 14% were observed only once. Roughly 24% of the sample lies in the top ten. The sample was CD8+ T cells sorted from PBMCs, taken 4 to 6 days after vaccination. The receptors originated from a man aged 50-60 years who received an inactivated influenza vaccine. Donor details come from another sample of the same person, matched by shared clones.

The rearrangement uses TRBV4-2 and TRBJ1-2, with D unclear. The length of the CDR3 is 12 residues. Germline assignment: CDR1 LGHNA and CDR2 YNFKEQ. V dropped 1 base and J dropped 7 bases, with 7 bases sitting between them. CDR3 sequence reads: CASSQVRSGYTF. The DNA of the CDR3 is TGTGCCAGCAGCCAAGTACGGAGTGGCTACACCTTC.

The chain combines TRBV9 with TRBJ2-1; TRBD2 matches at 8 bases. After removal of 6 bases from V and 6 bases from J, the junction contained 11 bases not matched to a gene. The CDR3 is made up of 15 amino acids. The germline gives CDR1 SGDLS, CDR2 YYNGEE. Here the CDR3 reads CASNFGGSGANEQFF. CDR3 DNA: TGTGCCAGCAACTTTGGGGGTAGCGGGGCCAATGAGCAGTTCTTC.

Concerning this clonotype: A read error is possible here, since a much larger clone lies one base away. V and J are TRBV5-4 and TRBJ2-3, with D perhaps matching TRBD2 (6 bases). Deletions cut 4 bases from V and 0 bases from J, with 12 bases between. The germline gives CDR1 SGHNT, CDR2 YYREEE (reference sequence). This CDR3 comprises 15 residues. The CDR3 reads CASSLLGSSTDTQYF. The CDR3, as DNA: TGTGCCAGCAGCCTTCTCGGGAGTAGCACAGATACGCAGTATTTT.

V and J are TRBV24-1 and TRBJ2-1, with TRBD1 matching 10 bases. Germline trimming cut 4 bases from V and 6 bases from J; bases unmatched to any gene: 5. CDR3 size: 15 residues. Germline CDR1 reads KGHDR; CDR2 reads SFDVKD. CDR3 coding DNA: TGTGCCACCAGTGACCCGAGGACAGGGGGCAATGAGCAGTTCTTC. Its protein is CATSDPRTGGNEQFF.

This clonotype has a count of ten or more. The rearrangement joins TRBV5-1 to TRBJ2-7, with TRBD2 as a possible D gene (6 bases). This CDR3 has 13 amino acids. Between the trimmed V and J ends, which lost 2 bases and 3 bases, there was a span of 9 bases. CDR1 and CDR2 from the germline V gene are SGHRS and YFSETQ. CDR3 region: CASSFQGGYEQYF. Here the CDR3 DNA reads TGCGCCAGCAGCTTTCAGGGAGGCTACGAGCAGTACTTC.

This clonotype came up many times. The gene calls are TRBV29-1 and TRBJ1-1; D remains unclear. The CDR3 runs 12 residues. The germline CDR1 and CDR2 sequences are SQVTM and ANQGSEA. The ends were cut back, 3 bases at V and 5 bases at J, with 10 bases in the middle. The CDR3 nucleotides are TGCAGCGTTGAGATAGATGGAACTGAAGCTTTCTTT. Residues: CSVEIDGTEAFF.

This clonotype was recorded a few times. V gene TRBV9 combines with J gene TRBJ2-1, with D tentatively TRBD2 (6 bases). CDR1 and CDR2 (germline): SGDLS, YYNGEE. The CDR3 length is 14 residues. Trimming left V 4 bases short and J 6 bases short, with 14 bases between. In DNA form, the CDR3 reads TGTGCCAGCAGCTTCGTTACCGGGGGCAATGAGCAGTTCTTC. It specifies CASSFVTGGNEQFF.

The rearrangement links TRBV7-7 to TRBJ2-1; either TRBD1 or TRBD2 may fit D (5 bases each). Trimming left V 5 bases short and J 4 bases short, with 18 bases between. The CDR3 covers 16 residues. Germline V gene lookup returns CDR1 SSHAT and CDR2 FNYEAQ (reference sequence). The CDR3: CASSPDMGVGYNEQFF. CDR3 DNA: TGTGCCAGCAGCCCTGATATGGGGGTGGGATACAATGAGCAGTTCTTC.